The entry below gives a single T cell receptor beta chain sequence along with its context. No antigen is known for it. The data originate from a study of graft-versus-host responses after intestinal transplantation. Looking at the study overall: All recipients got anti-thymocyte globulin induction, then tacrolimus and steroids for approximately three years.

Libraries were prepared by immunoSEQ multiplex PCR; TCRdb keeps only in-frame clonotypes and omits some of them. The sample yields about 15,000 clones, more than 70% seen once. Study-wide points: GvH clones were identified in recipient marrow, with some first appearing in ileum or blood. Patients who carried graft-donor T cell macrochimerism also had high graft-versus-host to host-versus-graft clonal ratios in their allografts.

Specimen: bone marrow, collected nearly 130 days after intestinal transplantation. This TCR derives from a human patient who received an intestinal transplant, so some T cells may come from the graft donor.

The CDR3, as DNA: TGTGCCAGCAGCTTAACTGATTTAGCGGGGATCTCCTACAATGAGCAGTTCTTC. Translated, it gives CASSLTDLAGISYNEQFF. The chain carries TRBV7-3 and TRBJ2-1; TRBD2 aligns across 8 bases. The CDR3 consists of 18 residues. J lost 0 bases, V lost 0 bases, and 7 bases had no gene match. Per germline, CDR1 SGHTA and CDR2 FQGTGA.